Listed below are T cell receptor beta chains from one sample, sequenced in a study of blood T cell repertoires in COVID-19. TCRdb keeps only in-frame clones here, not all; method: immunoSEQ multiplex PCR. The sample shows around 150,000 clones, 75% to 90% of them seen only once. The specimen sequenced was PBMCs or T cells enriched from blood (not recorded which). Receptors originate from a woman aged 60-75 years who had recovered from COVID-19. CDR3s include the opening cysteine and the closing phenylalanine or tryptophan. The order of the fields is D gene, V gene, J gene, clone size, CDR3 DNA, CDR3 protein. A D gene is named only where the DNA matches it firmly. Clone size is given for some rows only: seen once, a few or many times, or a class if the clone is expanded.

d_gene: .
v_gene: TRBV2
j_gene: TRBJ1-5
abundance: .
CDR3nt: TGTGCCAGCGGACGGGGGAATCAGCCCCAGCATTTT
CDR3aa: CASGRGNQPQHF

d_gene: TRBD2
v_gene: TRBV25-1
j_gene: TRBJ2-3
abundance: once
CDR3nt: TGTGCCAGCAGTGAGTCTAGCGGGGGCCGCACAGATACGCAGTATTTT
CDR3aa: CASSESSGGRTDTQYF

d_gene: TRBD1
v_gene: TRBV7-8
j_gene: TRBJ1-4
abundance: .
CDR3nt: TGTGCCAGCAGCTGGGGACAGGTTCGGGGCAGCGAAAAACTGTTTTTT
CDR3aa: CASSWGQVRGSEKLFF

d_gene: .
v_gene: TRBV21-1
j_gene: TRBJ2-5
abundance: once
CDR3nt: TGTGCCAGCAGCAAACGTGGTCAGTGGGAGACCCAGTACTTC
CDR3aa: CASSKRGQWETQYF

d_gene: TRBD2
v_gene: TRBV11-3
j_gene: TRBJ2-3
abundance: .
CDR3nt: TGTGCCAGCAGCTTAGAAGGACTAGCGGGGGGCGAAGATACGCAGTATTTT
CDR3aa: CASSLEGLAGGEDTQYF

d_gene: TRBD1
v_gene: TRBV7-9
j_gene: TRBJ1-2
abundance: .
CDR3nt: TGTGCCAGCCTCGACAGGGGCGGCTACACCTTC
CDR3aa: CASLDRGGYTF

d_gene: TRBD1
v_gene: TRBV18
j_gene: TRBJ1-1
abundance: once
CDR3nt: TGTGCCAGCTTGGGACAGGGAGAAACTGAAGCTTTCTTT
CDR3aa: CASLGQGETEAFF

d_gene: .
v_gene: TRBV18
j_gene: TRBJ1-1
abundance: few
CDR3nt: TGTGCCAGCTCACCCCGCCAGGTAAACACTGAAGCTTTCTTT
CDR3aa: CASSPRQVNTEAFF

d_gene: .
v_gene: TRBV5-1
j_gene: TRBJ1-2
abundance: .
CDR3nt: TGCGCCAGCACCCTCGGAGGAGAGGGCTACACCTTC
CDR3aa: CASTLGGEGYTF

d_gene: .
v_gene: TRBV5-1
j_gene: TRBJ1-2
abundance: .
CDR3nt: TGCGCCAGCAGCACAGGGACCTCAACCCCTTCCTATGGCTACACCTTC
CDR3aa: CASSTGTSTPSYGYTF

d_gene: .
v_gene: TRBV24-1
j_gene: TRBJ1-1
abundance: .
CDR3nt: TGTGCCACCCGGGAGCTCCCGAACACTGAAGCTTTCTTT
CDR3aa: CATRELPNTEAFF

d_gene: .
v_gene: TRBV2
j_gene: TRBJ2-3
abundance: .
CDR3nt: TGTGCCAGCAGTGAAGCGCCCAGGGGATCGGAGTATTTT
CDR3aa: CASSEAPRGSEYF

d_gene: TRBD2
v_gene: TRBV7-2
j_gene: TRBJ2-1
abundance: .
CDR3nt: TGTGCCAGCAAAAGAAGCGGGGGTTCGCTTAATGAGCAGTTCTTC
CDR3aa: CASKRSGGSLNEQFF

d_gene: .
v_gene: TRBV19
j_gene: TRBJ1-2
abundance: many
CDR3nt: TGTGCCAGTAGTATAACAGGGACCTATGGCTACACCTTC
CDR3aa: CASSITGTYGYTF

d_gene: TRBD2
v_gene: TRBV5-1
j_gene: TRBJ2-3
abundance: .
CDR3nt: TGCGCCAGCAGCTCGGGTACTAGCGGGGCGGCAGATACGCAGTATTTT
CDR3aa: CASSSGTSGAADTQYF

d_gene: .
v_gene: TRBV9
j_gene: TRBJ2-5
abundance: .
CDR3nt: TGTGCCAGCAGCGTAGGGTGGCTCCCCAAACAAGAGACCCAGTACTTC
CDR3aa: CASSVGWLPKQETQYF

d_gene: .
v_gene: TRBV6-5
j_gene: TRBJ2-2
abundance: .
CDR3nt: TGTGCCAGCAGTTTACAGCCGAGCACCGGGGAGCTGTTTTTT
CDR3aa: CASSLQPSTGELFF

d_gene: TRBD1
v_gene: TRBV11-2
j_gene: TRBJ1-6
abundance: .
CDR3nt: TGTGCCAGCAGCCGGACAGGGAACAATTCACCCCTCCACTTT
CDR3aa: CASSRTGNNSPLHF

d_gene: .
v_gene: TRBV25-1
j_gene: TRBJ2-5
abundance: .
CDR3nt: TGTGCCAGCAGACCCGGTACGGAGACCCAGTACTTC
CDR3aa: CASRPGTETQYF

d_gene: TRBD2
v_gene: TRBV2
j_gene: TRBJ2-5
abundance: .
CDR3nt: TGTGCCAGCAGTCCTAGCGGGGGGGCCCTCGAGACCCAGTACTTC
CDR3aa: CASSPSGGALETQYF

d_gene: .
v_gene: TRBV30
j_gene: TRBJ1-1
abundance: .
CDR3nt: TGTGCCTGGAGTGTACCGCGGGATCACACTGAAGCTTTCTTT
CDR3aa: CAWSVPRDHTEAFF

d_gene: .
v_gene: TRBV5-6
j_gene: TRBJ1-5
abundance: .
CDR3nt: TGTGCCAGCAGCTTGGGCTCGGCGGCTAGCAATCAGCCCCAGCATTTT
CDR3aa: CASSLGSAASNQPQHF

d_gene: .
v_gene: TRBV5-8
j_gene: TRBJ1-4
abundance: .
CDR3nt: TGTGCCAGCAGCTTGGGGGGGGCTAATGAAAAACTGTTTTTT
CDR3aa: CASSLGGANEKLFF

d_gene: .
v_gene: TRBV10-2
j_gene: TRBJ1-1
abundance: .
CDR3nt: TGCGCCAGCAGCTTGGGACAAATTAACACTGAAGCTTTCTTT
CDR3aa: CASSLGQINTEAFF

d_gene: .
v_gene: TRBV11-2
j_gene: TRBJ2-7
abundance: .
CDR3nt: TGTGCCAGCAGCTTAGTACAGGGCAGCGACGAGCAGTACTTC
CDR3aa: CASSLVQGSDEQYF

d_gene: TRBD1
v_gene: TRBV19
j_gene: TRBJ2-7
abundance: .
CDR3nt: TGTGCCAGTAGTATTGCCGGGACAGGGGCCTACGAGCAGTACTTC
CDR3aa: CASSIAGTGAYEQYF

d_gene: TRBD1
v_gene: TRBV3-1/TRBV3-2
j_gene: TRBJ2-7
abundance: once
CDR3nt: TGTGCCAGCAGCCAAAACAGGGGTGCGGGCGAGCAGTACTTC
CDR3aa: CASSQNRGAGEQYF

d_gene: TRBD1
v_gene: TRBV6-5
j_gene: TRBJ1-6
abundance: once
CDR3nt: TGTGCCAGCAGTTACTGGGACAGCAATTCACCCCTCCACTTT
CDR3aa: CASSYWDSNSPLHF

d_gene: TRBD2
v_gene: TRBV3-1/TRBV3-2
j_gene: TRBJ2-5
abundance: .
CDR3nt: TGTGCCAGCAGCCGCCAGACTAGCGGGGGGGGCACCCAGTACTTC
CDR3aa: CASSRQTSGGGTQYF

d_gene: .
v_gene: TRBV21-1
j_gene: TRBJ1-6
abundance: once
CDR3nt: TGTGCCAGCAGCATAAAAGGTACAGGGGTCAGCTCACCCCTCCACTTT
CDR3aa: CASSIKGTGVSSPLHF

d_gene: .
v_gene: TRBV6-4
j_gene: TRBJ1-5
abundance: .
CDR3nt: TGTGCCAGCAGGATGGCCCGTGTGAATCAGCCCCAGCATTTT
CDR3aa: CASRMARVNQPQHF

d_gene: .
v_gene: TRBV30
j_gene: TRBJ2-2
abundance: .
CDR3nt: TGTGCCTGGATGAGTGCCGTCCGGGACACCGGGGAGCTGTTTTTT
CDR3aa: CAWMSAVRDTGELFF

d_gene: TRBD2
v_gene: TRBV2
j_gene: TRBJ2-3
abundance: .
CDR3nt: TGTGCCAGCAGAGACCGACTAGCGGGGAATACAGATACGCAGTATTTT
CDR3aa: CASRDRLAGNTDTQYF

d_gene: TRBD1
v_gene: TRBV19
j_gene: TRBJ1-4
abundance: .
CDR3nt: TGTGCCAGTACCGAGGGGGCGACAGGGCTCGGAGCAAAACTGTTTTTT
CDR3aa: CASTEGATGLGAKLFF

d_gene: .
v_gene: TRBV14
j_gene: TRBJ1-6
abundance: .
CDR3nt: TGTGCCAGCAGCCAAGTTTATCGTTCACCCCTCCACTTT
CDR3aa: CASSQVYRSPLHF

d_gene: TRBD1
v_gene: TRBV13
j_gene: TRBJ1-1
abundance: .
CDR3nt: TGTGCCAGCAGCGTGGGGTGGACAGGGGGAACTGAAGCTTTCTTT
CDR3aa: CASSVGWTGGTEAFF

d_gene: .
v_gene: TRBV7-9
j_gene: TRBJ1-5
abundance: .
CDR3nt: TGTGCCAGCAGCTTCCGATCTCGGGGCAATCAGCCCCAGCATTTT
CDR3aa: CASSFRSRGNQPQHF

d_gene: .
v_gene: TRBV25-1
j_gene: TRBJ1-4
abundance: .
CDR3nt: TGTGCCAGCAGTGACCGCGGGCGGGGGGCAACTAATGAAAAACTGTTTTTT
CDR3aa: CASSDRGRGATNEKLFF

d_gene: .
v_gene: TRBV18
j_gene: TRBJ1-3
abundance: .
CDR3nt: TGTGCCAGCTCACCTTCCGGTACTGGAAACACCATATATTTT
CDR3aa: CASSPSGTGNTIYF

d_gene: .
v_gene: TRBV19
j_gene: TRBJ1-6
abundance: .
CDR3nt: TGTGCCAGTACCTGTTGCCCCGAGGATAATTCACCCCTCCACTTT
CDR3aa: CASTCCPEDNSPLHF

d_gene: TRBD1
v_gene: TRBV18
j_gene: TRBJ1-2
abundance: .
CDR3nt: TGTGCCAGCTCACATGGACAGGGTGACTATGGCTACACCTTC
CDR3aa: CASSHGQGDYGYTF

d_gene: .
v_gene: TRBV18
j_gene: TRBJ1-2
abundance: .
CDR3nt: TGTGCCAGCTCACCGACCGGGGGACGGGGCTACACCTTC
CDR3aa: CASSPTGGRGYTF

d_gene: .
v_gene: TRBV29-1
j_gene: TRBJ2-5
abundance: once
CDR3nt: TGCAGCGTTTTCACCGAGCAAGAGACCCAGTACTTC
CDR3aa: CSVFTEQETQYF

d_gene: TRBD1
v_gene: TRBV12-5
j_gene: TRBJ2-7
abundance: .
CDR3nt: TGTGCTAGTGGTTTGGTAAGGACAGGGAACCTCTTCCACGAGCAGTACTTC
CDR3aa: CASGLVRTGNLFHEQYF

d_gene: .
v_gene: TRBV27
j_gene: TRBJ2-7
abundance: .
CDR3nt: TGTGCCAGCTCCGGGACAACCTCCTACGAGCAGTACTTC
CDR3aa: CASSGTTSYEQYF

d_gene: TRBD2
v_gene: TRBV6-6
j_gene: TRBJ2-1
abundance: .
CDR3nt: TGTGCCAGCATTGCACCCCAGCGGGGTTACAATGAGCAGTTCTTC
CDR3aa: CASIAPQRGYNEQFF

d_gene: .
v_gene: TRBV18
j_gene: TRBJ2-1
abundance: few
CDR3nt: TGTGCCAGCTCACCACCAACAGGCCTAAGAGATGAGCAGTTCTTC
CDR3aa: CASSPPTGLRDEQFF

d_gene: .
v_gene: TRBV30
j_gene: TRBJ1-5
abundance: few
CDR3nt: TGTGCCTGGAGTGTGGTGGAGGGTGGGCCCCAGCATTTT
CDR3aa: CAWSVVEGGPQHF

d_gene: .
v_gene: TRBV6-5
j_gene: TRBJ1-4
abundance: .
CDR3nt: TGTGCCCGCCCGTGTGAGGGCGTTGAAAAACTGTTTTTT
CDR3aa: CARPCEGVEKLFF

d_gene: .
v_gene: TRBV5-6
j_gene: TRBJ1-2
abundance: .
CDR3nt: TGTGCCAGCGGGGAGGGCAGGCCTGGCTACACCTTC
CDR3aa: CASGEGRPGYTF

d_gene: .
v_gene: TRBV3-1/TRBV3-2
j_gene: TRBJ1-3
abundance: few
CDR3nt: TGTGCCAGCTCAGACTTGGGGGGTGGAAACACCATATATTTT
CDR3aa: CASSDLGGGNTIYF

d_gene: TRBD2
v_gene: TRBV3-1/TRBV3-2
j_gene: TRBJ2-5
abundance: few
CDR3nt: TGTGCCAGCAGCCAAGGTCCTAGCGGGGGGGCTGGGACCCAGTACTTC
CDR3aa: CASSQGPSGGAGTQYF

d_gene: TRBD2
v_gene: TRBV28
j_gene: TRBJ2-3
abundance: .
CDR3nt: TGTGCCAGCAGTTTACAGCGGGGGATGGGAGATACGCAGTATTTT
CDR3aa: CASSLQRGMGDTQYF